This TCR beta chain was observed in a study of cytomegalovirus exposure and HLA in healthy donors. Study-level points and caveats: In vitro assays verified that three CMV-associated chains recognized CMV antigens specifically.

The PCR ran on 60 Vbeta and 13 Jbeta primers. Sequencing used immunoSEQ multiplex PCR; TCRdb keeps in-frame clones, though not all of them. The data show 50,000 to 55,000 clones, 55% to 80% seen once. From germline, CDR1 is SQVTM and CDR2 ANQGSEA. This CDR3 region has 12 residues. V lost 7 bases, J lost 2 bases, and 11 bases lay in between. On this clone: Its antigen is not known.

The material sequenced was PBMCs. The receptor was isolated from a woman aged 50 to 60 in good health and CMV-seropositive. The J gene is TRBJ2-5, the V gene TRBV29-1; D not certain. CDR3 sequence (DNA): TGCAGCGCTCGTACAGAACAAGAGACCCAGTACTTC. Translating it yields CSARTEQETQYF.